The TCR beta chain under discussion was sequenced for a study of tumor-infiltrating lymphocytes in primary liver carcinoma. Study-wide results and limits: Tumors had a top-250-clone fraction that was significantly higher than blood (p = 0.039).

Synthesis of TCR beta cDNA was carried out from around 500 ng total RNA with a constant-region primer. Three nested multiplex PCR rounds, a slightly modified ARM-PCR, produced the libraries for TCR beta. TCRdb reprocessed the multiplex PCR reads via MiXCR and lists one record per CDR3 protein. The table shows over 100,000 distinct CDR3 sequences, with approximately 68% occurring only once. Starting material for RNA and DNA co-extraction consisted of roughly 19-31 mg of unsorted bulk tissue. As for this clonotype: What it binds is unknown. Mismatch with germline at one junction end may stem from a read error.

The source is a woman aged 60 to 75 with primary liver carcinoma and hepatitis B virus infection. The sequenced sample was tumor-adjacent normal liver tissue.

In nucleotides, the CDR3 is TGTGCCATCAGTGAGTCATGGGACCATGAACAGTTCTTC. Its translation is CAISESWDHEQFF. The V and J genes are TRBV10-3 and TRBJ2-1; D could derive from TRBD1 or TRBD2 (5 bases each). There are 13 residues in the CDR3. Germline CDR1 ENHRY, CDR2 SYGVKD.